This entry lists 5 T cell receptor beta chains sequenced from one sample in a study of cytomegalovirus exposure and HLA in healthy donors. PCR involved 60 Vbeta and 13 Jbeta primers. Data came from immunoSEQ multiplex PCR; TCRdb stores just in-frame clones and leaves some out. This sample carries 65,000 to 90,000 clones, more than 80% of them seen once, and the ten largest clones take roughly 2%. Sequences were obtained from PBMCs. The receptors come from a woman in her 30s in good health and CMV-seronegative.

The genes are TRBV10-3 and TRBJ2-5; 8 positions match TRBD2. Matching the DNA end better, TRBJ2-7 makes the J call doubtful. In germline, CDR1 is ENHRY, CDR2 SYGVKD. The CDR3 loop spans 13 amino acids. The CDR3 loop is CAIKAGGWYEQYF. For the CDR3, the DNA is TGTGCCATCAAGGCGGGAGGTTGGTACGAGCAGTACTTC.

V is TRBV28 and J is TRBJ2-5, with a tentative D call TRBD1 (6 bases). The J call may be faulty, since TRBJ2-7 better matches the DNA end. Germline V gene data show CDR1 as MDHEN and CDR2 as SYDVKM. This CDR3 region has 15 residues. The CDR3 protein is CASSFSRDKSYEQYF. As DNA, the CDR3 is TGTGCCAGCAGTTTTTCTCGGGACAAGTCCTACGAGCAGTACTTC.

V is TRBV6-6 and J is TRBJ1-1; TRBD1 agrees at 7 bases. Germline V gives CDR1 MNHNY, CDR2 SVGAGI (reference sequence). The CDR3 extends over 15 amino acids. V lost 6 bases to trimming and J lost 2 bases; unmatched junction nucleotides: 9. The CDR3 sequence is CASSTPGQSNTEAFF. The CDR3 coding sequence is TGTGCCAGCAGCACACCGGGACAGAGTAACACTGAAGCTTTCTTT.

The chain is built from TRBV13 and TRBJ2-4, with D possibly matching TRBD2 (6 bases). Germline values: CDR1 PRHDT, CDR2 FYEKMQ (reference sequence). This CDR3 comprises 16 residues. V dropped 5 bases and J dropped 12 bases, with 26 bases sitting between them. The DNA for the CDR3 is TGTGCCAGCAGCCACCGCAGACTAGGGGCCCATGAGGGTCAGTACTTC. Its translation: CASSHRRLGAHEGQYF.

This clone was counted only a few times. The chain has TRBV28 and TRBJ1-5; D is unresolved. Looked up from germline, CDR1 is MDHEN and CDR2 is SYDVKM. The CDR3 spans 12 residues. V shed 2 bases and J shed 6 bases, with 5 bases lying between them. The CDR3 reads CASSLGSQPQHF. The CDR3 nucleotides are TGTGCCAGCAGTTTAGGGAGTCAGCCCCAGCATTTT.